The rows below give T cell receptor beta chains drawn from one sample of a study of glioma-infiltrating T cells. From the multiplex PCR reads, TCRdb called clonotypes with MiXCR, one entry per CDR3 protein. The sample records fewer than 200,000 distinct CDR3 sequences, around 45% being singletons. The material sequenced was glioma tissue, nonneoplastic brain tissue, or PBMCs (not recorded which). These receptors were obtained from a human donor with low-grade glioma or glioblastoma, undergoing nonglioma brain surgery, or in good health (not recorded which). CDR3s include the opening cysteine and the closing phenylalanine or tryptophan. Fields, in order: D gene, V gene, J gene, clone size, CDR3 protein, CDR3 DNA. D genes are given only for firm matches. For some rows the clone size is stated as once, few or many, or as a class when expanded; others skip it.

>-|TRBV29-1|TRBJ2-7|few
CSVESDGPYEQYF
TGCAGCGTTGAGTCGGACGGACCCTACGAGCAGTACTTC
>TRBD1|TRBV6-1|TRBJ1-2|many
CASRGGQAAGYTF
TGTGCCAGCAGAGGCGGACAGGCGGCCGGCTACACCTTC
>-|TRBV29-1|TRBJ2-7|few
CSVDKGNEQYF
TGCAGCGTTGATAAGGGGAACGAGCAGTACTTC
>-|TRBV7-2|TRBJ2-7|-
CASSPALAPYEQYF
TGTGCCAGCAGCCCTGCTCTAGCGCCCTACGAGCAGTACTTC
>-|TRBV7-9|TRBJ1-2|many
CASSTRDIPRHGYTF
TGTGCCAGCAGCACCCGGGACATCCCAAGGCATGGCTACACCTTC
>-|TRBV7-2|TRBJ2-5|-
CDSSPRQRQETQYF
TGTGACAGCAGTCCCCGACAGCGCCAAGAGACCCAGTACTTC
>-|TRBV6-1|TRBJ2-7|many
CASRSGTFSGEQYF
TGTGCCAGCCGATCCGGGACCTTCAGCGGGGAGCAGTACTTC
>-|TRBV7-9|TRBJ2-1|-
CSSSLVSSYNEQFF
TGTTCCAGCAGCTTAGTAAGCTCCTACAATGAGCAGTTCTTC
>TRBD1|TRBV19|TRBJ2-2|-
CASKGTALTGELFF
TGTGCCAGTAAGGGGACAGCTTTAACCGGGGAGCTGTTTTTT
>TRBD2|TRBV28|TRBJ2-3|-
CATATSVRTTGTQYF
TGTGCCACCGCGACTAGCGTGAGAACTACAGGTACGCAGTATTTT
>-|TRBV20-1|TRBJ1-1|-
CSAIRRTADTEAFF
TGCAGTGCAATTCGCCGGACGGCCGACACTGAAGCTTTCTTT
>TRBD1|TRBV12-3/TRBV12-4|TRBJ2-7|-
CASTSGTGGYEQYF
TGTGCCAGCACCTCAGGGACAGGGGGTTACGAGCAGTACTTC
>-|TRBV12-3/TRBV12-4|TRBJ2-1|few
CASSFQAGWGDEQFF
TGTGCCAGCAGTTTTCAGGCGGGATGGGGTGATGAGCAGTTCTTC
>-|TRBV27|TRBJ2-1|-
CASSRTSPDEQFF
TGTGCCAGCAGTCGTACCTCCCCGGATGAGCAGTTCTTC
>-|TRBV9|TRBJ2-7|many
CASSKDGSYEQYF
TGTGCCAGCAGTAAGGACGGGTCCTACGAGCAGTACTTC
>-|TRBV28|TRBJ2-3|many
CASSSGGGATDTQYF
TGTGCCAGCAGTTCTGGAGGAGGGGCCACAGATACGCAGTATTTT
>-|TRBV2|TRBJ2-1|-
CASSSLSRLLIF
TGTGCCAGCAGTTCCCTCTCTCGGTTGTTGATCTTC
>-|TRBV12-3/TRBV12-4|TRBJ1-3|once
CASSWRGGNTIYF
TGTGCCAGCAGTTGGAGGGGTGGAAACACCATATATTTT
>TRBD2|TRBV13|TRBJ2-1|few
CASSGTSSYNEQFF
TGTGCCAGCAGCGGGACTAGCAGTTACAATGAGCAGTTCTTC
>-|TRBV30|TRBJ2-7|-
CAWSVRDYEQYF
TGTGCCTGGAGTGTCAGAGACTACGAGCAGTACTTC
>TRBD2|TRBV7-2|TRBJ2-7|-
CASSLAGGGPEQYF
TGTGCCAGCAGCTTGGCGGGAGGAGGACCCGAGCAGTACTTC
>-|TRBV7-9|TRBJ2-7|-
CASSRGTGQEQYF
TGTGCCAGCAGCCGAGGGACGGGGCAAGAGCAGTACTTC
>-|TRBV20-1|TRBJ2-3|many
CSASEEDKADTQYF
TGCAGTGCTAGTGAGGAGGATAAGGCAGATACGCAGTATTTT
>-|TRBV7-9|TRBJ2-3|many
CASSFTQADTQYF
TGTGCCAGCAGCTTCACGCAAGCAGATACGCAGTATTTT
>-|TRBV24-1|TRBJ2-1|-
CATSPGGHGNEQFF
TGTGCCACCTCTCCCGGGGGGCACGGCAATGAGCAGTTCTTC
>-|TRBV5-1|TRBJ2-5|-
CASSFQEIQYF
TGCGCCAGCAGCTTTCAAGAGATCCAGTACTTC
>-|TRBV20-1|TRBJ2-1|many
CSARVRQGHEYYNEQFF
TGCAGTGCTAGAGTTCGCCAGGGACACGAATATTACAATGAGCAGTTCTTC
>TRBD2|TRBV19|TRBJ2-1|-
CASSIMGLAGPNEQFF
TGTGCCAGTAGTATTATGGGACTAGCGGGCCCCAATGAGCAGTTCTTC
>-|TRBV20-1|TRBJ1-1|many
CSAIPGVNTEAFF
TGCAGTGCCATCCCCGGGGTGAACACTGAAGCTTTCTTT
>-|TRBV5-1|TRBJ2-1|-
CASSLDMRKSSYNEQFF
TGCGCCAGCAGCTTGGATATGCGGAAGAGCTCCTACAATGAGCAGTTCTTC
>-|TRBV2|TRBJ2-7|-
CASSPDGGAYEQYF
TGTGCCAGCAGTCCCGACGGCGGGGCCTACGAGCAGTACTTC
>TRBD2|TRBV7-2|TRBJ2-1|many
CASSSVLSGRGEQFF
TGTGCCAGCAGCTCAGTCCTCAGCGGGAGGGGTGAGCAGTTCTTC
>TRBD2|TRBV24-1|TRBJ2-3|-
CATSESKAGGPTDTQYF
TGTGCCACCAGTGAATCCAAAGCGGGAGGGCCAACAGATACGCAGTATTTT
>TRBD2|TRBV28|TRBJ2-2|once
CASGPSPGLAEGTLNTGELFF
TGTGCCAGCGGTCCTTCGCCGGGACTAGCGGAGGGCACCCTAAACACCGGGGAGCTGTTTTTT
>-|TRBV6-1|TRBJ2-5|many
CASESGPQYF
TGTGCCAGCGAGTCCGGGCCCCAGTACTTC
>TRBD1|TRBV4-1|TRBJ1-4|few
CASSQSGQGRREKLFF
TGCGCCAGCAGCCAAAGCGGACAGGGGAGGCGTGAAAAACTGTTTTTT
>TRBD1|TRBV27|TRBJ2-1|many
CASSLSPRQGGWNEQFF
TGTGCCAGCAGTTTATCCCCGAGACAGGGGGGATGGAATGAGCAGTTCTTC
>TRBD2|TRBV19|TRBJ2-3|-
CASSIGGSGGTDTQYF
TGTGCCAGTAGTATAGGAGGTAGCGGGGGCACAGATACGCAGTATTTT
>-|TRBV28|TRBJ2-2|many
CASTPLGSANTGELFF
TGTGCCAGCACTCCATTGGGGAGCGCGAACACCGGGGAGCTGTTTTTT
>-|TRBV27|TRBJ2-7|many
CASSLQGITYEQYF
TGTGCCAGCAGTTTACAGGGGATCACCTACGAGCAGTACTTC
>-|TRBV7-9|TRBJ2-7|-
CASSPFYQQYF
TGTGCCAGCAGCCCGTTCTACCAGCAGTACTTC
>TRBD2|TRBV28|TRBJ2-3|medium-sized
CASSLRLAGGDTQYF
TGTGCCAGCAGTTTAAGACTAGCGGGAGGTGATACGCAGTATTTT
>-|TRBV4-1|TRBJ2-5|-
CPSSQDWDTGMYF
TGCCCCAGCAGCCAAGATTGGGACACCGGAATGTACTTC
>TRBD2|TRBV5-1|TRBJ2-7|-
CASRAFSGSYEQYF
TGCGCCAGCAGGGCATTTAGCGGGAGCTACGAGCAGTACTTC
>-|TRBV3-1|TRBJ2-1|many
CASSRQYNEQFF
TGTGCCAGCAGCCGACAGTACAATGAGCAGTTCTTC
>TRBD2|TRBV12-5|TRBJ2-3|few
CASGPGTSGSSTDTQYF
TGTGCTAGTGGTCCTGGGACTAGCGGGAGTTCCACAGATACGCAGTATTTT
>-|TRBV24-1|TRBJ1-5|-
CATSHQGDDKPQHF
TGTGCCACCAGTCACCAAGGGGATGATAAGCCCCAGCATTTT
>-|TRBV18|TRBJ2-5|few
CASSLGATKETQYF
TGTGCCAGCTCCCTGGGAGCTACTAAAGAGACCCAGTACTTC
>-|TRBV29-1|TRBJ2-1|-
CSVAGLKKVSYNEQFF
TGCAGCGTTGCGGGCTTGAAGAAGGTCTCCTACAATGAGCAGTTCTTC
>TRBD1|TRBV19|TRBJ1-5|few
CASTQTGPQPQHF
TGTGCCAGTACCCAGACAGGGCCTCAGCCCCAGCATTTT
>-|TRBV6-1|TRBJ2-1|-
CASSEAGSSYNEQFF
TGTGCCAGCAGTGAAGCGGGGAGCTCCTACAATGAGCAGTTCTTC
>-|TRBV20-1|TRBJ1-6|many
CSARDRRGMNSPLHF
TGCAGTGCTAGAGATCGTAGGGGTATGAATTCACCCCTCCACTTT
>TRBD2|TRBV28|TRBJ2-1|many
CASSKTSGNHHEQFF
TGTGCCAGCAGTAAAACTAGCGGGAATCATCATGAGCAGTTCTTC